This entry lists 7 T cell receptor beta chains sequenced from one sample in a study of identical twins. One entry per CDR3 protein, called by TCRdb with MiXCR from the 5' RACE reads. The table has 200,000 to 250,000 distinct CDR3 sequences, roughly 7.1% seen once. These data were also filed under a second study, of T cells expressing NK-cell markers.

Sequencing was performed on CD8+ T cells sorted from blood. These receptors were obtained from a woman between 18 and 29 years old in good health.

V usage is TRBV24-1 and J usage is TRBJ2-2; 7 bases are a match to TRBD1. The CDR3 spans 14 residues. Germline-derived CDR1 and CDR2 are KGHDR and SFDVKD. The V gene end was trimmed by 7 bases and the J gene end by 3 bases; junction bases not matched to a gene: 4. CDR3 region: CATRGTEDTGELFF. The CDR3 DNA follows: TGTGCCACCAGGGGGACAGAGGACACCGGGGAGCTGTTTTTT.

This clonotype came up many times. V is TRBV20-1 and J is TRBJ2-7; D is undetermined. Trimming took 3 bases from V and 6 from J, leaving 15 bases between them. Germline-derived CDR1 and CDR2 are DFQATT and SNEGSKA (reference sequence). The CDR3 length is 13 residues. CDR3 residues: CSASASSWGEQYF. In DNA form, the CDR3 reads TGCAGTGCTAGTGCGTCTTCTTGGGGCGAGCAGTACTTC.

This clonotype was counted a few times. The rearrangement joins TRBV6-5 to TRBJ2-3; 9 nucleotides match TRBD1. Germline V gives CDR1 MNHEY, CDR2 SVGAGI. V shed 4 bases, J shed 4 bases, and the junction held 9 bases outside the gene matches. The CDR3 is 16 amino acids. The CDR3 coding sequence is TGTGCCAGCAGTTCTCCCGGACAGGGGATGCCAGATACGCAGTATTTT. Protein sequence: CASSSPGQGMPDTQYF.

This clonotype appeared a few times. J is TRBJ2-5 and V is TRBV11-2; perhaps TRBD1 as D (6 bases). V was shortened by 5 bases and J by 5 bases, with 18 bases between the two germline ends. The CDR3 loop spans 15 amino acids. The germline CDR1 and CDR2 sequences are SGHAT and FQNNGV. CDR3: CASSGLRGPWETQYF. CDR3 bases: TGTGCCAGCAGCGGCCTCAGGGGTCCATGGGAGACCCAGTACTTC.

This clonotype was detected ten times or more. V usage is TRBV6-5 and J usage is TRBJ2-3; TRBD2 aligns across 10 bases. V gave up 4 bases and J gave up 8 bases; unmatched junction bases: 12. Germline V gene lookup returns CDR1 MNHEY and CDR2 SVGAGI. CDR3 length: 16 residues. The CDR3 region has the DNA TGTGCCAGCAGTTCAACTCTAGCGGGGGACACGGGTACGCAGTATTTT. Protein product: CASSSTLAGDTGTQYF.

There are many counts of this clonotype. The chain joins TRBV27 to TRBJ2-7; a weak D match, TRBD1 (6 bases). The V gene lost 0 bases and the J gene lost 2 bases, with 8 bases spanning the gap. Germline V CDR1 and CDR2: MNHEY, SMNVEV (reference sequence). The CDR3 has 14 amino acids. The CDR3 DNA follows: TGTGCCAGCAGTTTATCCCCAGGGGCCTACGAGCAGTACTTC. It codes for CASSLSPGAYEQYF.

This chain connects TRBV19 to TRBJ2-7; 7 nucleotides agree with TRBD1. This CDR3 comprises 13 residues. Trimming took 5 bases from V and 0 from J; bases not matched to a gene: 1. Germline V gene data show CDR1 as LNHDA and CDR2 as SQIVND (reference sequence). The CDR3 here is CASSGQASYEQYF. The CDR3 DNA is TGTGCCAGTAGTGGACAGGCCTCCTACGAGCAGTACTTC.